A selection of T cell receptor beta chains follows, all from one sample in a study of T cell responses to AZD1222 COVID-19 vaccine. The table came from immunoSEQ multiplex PCR; TCRdb's copy has only in-frame clones and leaves some out. The data contain roughly 150,000 clones, about 93% of them seen just once; the ten biggest clones take up approximately 5.3%. Material: peripheral blood, obtained on day 0 of AZD1222 vaccination. These receptor sequences come from an adult in good health. The conserved cysteine and the conserved F or W are not part of the CDR3 here. A D gene is named only where the DNA matches it firmly.

j_gene: TRBJ1-3; d_gene: .; v_gene: TRBV18; CDR3aa: ASSPTSANTIY
j_gene: TRBJ2-1; d_gene: TRBD1; v_gene: TRBV4-3; CDR3aa: ASSQGAGTAKSSYNEQF
j_gene: TRBJ1-1; d_gene: TRBD1; v_gene: TRBV19; CDR3aa: ASSLLTGGSTEAF
j_gene: TRBJ2-5; d_gene: TRBD2; v_gene: TRBV7-2; CDR3aa: ASSPSLAGGETQY
j_gene: TRBJ1-2; d_gene: .; v_gene: TRBV6-5; CDR3aa: ASREGGINYGYT
j_gene: TRBJ1-6; d_gene: .; v_gene: TRBV19; CDR3aa: ASSSLRGIGSYNSPLH
j_gene: TRBJ2-6; d_gene: .; v_gene: TRBV4-2; CDR3aa: ASSQDPRGGANVLT
j_gene: TRBJ2-5; d_gene: .; v_gene: TRBV29-1; CDR3aa: SVLSGSETQY
j_gene: TRBJ1-1; d_gene: .; v_gene: TRBV18; CDR3aa: ASSGGSGLNTEAF
j_gene: TRBJ2-3; d_gene: .; v_gene: TRBV29-1; CDR3aa: SGGAADTQY
j_gene: TRBJ1-1; d_gene: .; v_gene: TRBV5-1; CDR3aa: ASSNDGNTEAF
j_gene: TRBJ2-1; d_gene: .; v_gene: TRBV12-3/TRBV12-4; CDR3aa: ASSLLGAPGF
j_gene: TRBJ2-7; d_gene: TRBD1; v_gene: TRBV9; CDR3aa: ASSAWGQLNEQY
j_gene: TRBJ1-4; d_gene: .; v_gene: TRBV27; CDR3aa: ASSLSVNEKLF
j_gene: TRBJ1-1; d_gene: TRBD1; v_gene: TRBV5-4; CDR3aa: ASSHPSGGLNTEAF
j_gene: TRBJ1-4; d_gene: .; v_gene: TRBV9; CDR3aa: ASSVATGELEKLF
j_gene: TRBJ1-5; d_gene: .; v_gene: TRBV19; CDR3aa: ASSQGPSQPQH
j_gene: TRBJ2-3; d_gene: TRBD2; v_gene: TRBV6-2/TRBV6-3; CDR3aa: ASSYFSGTSGPTDTQY
j_gene: TRBJ1-2; d_gene: .; v_gene: TRBV3-1/TRBV3-2; CDR3aa: ASSQDTANYGYT
j_gene: TRBJ2-1; d_gene: .; v_gene: TRBV28; CDR3aa: ASSLSRPGWAF
j_gene: TRBJ2-1; d_gene: .; v_gene: TRBV6-2/TRBV6-3; CDR3aa: ASSYYPQGGRLF
j_gene: TRBJ2-5; d_gene: TRBD1; v_gene: TRBV5-4; CDR3aa: ASSLDRGLGETQY
j_gene: TRBJ1-4; d_gene: TRBD1; v_gene: TRBV30; CDR3aa: AWNRGREKLF
j_gene: TRBJ1-4; d_gene: .; v_gene: TRBV2; CDR3aa: ASRSGRGNEKLF
j_gene: TRBJ2-2; d_gene: .; v_gene: TRBV9; CDR3aa: ASSVNKGRNRSGTGELF
j_gene: TRBJ2-7; d_gene: TRBD2; v_gene: TRBV10-1; CDR3aa: ASSTSGSDLYEQY
j_gene: TRBJ2-1; d_gene: .; v_gene: TRBV9; CDR3aa: ASSVSSRYNEQF
j_gene: TRBJ1-1; d_gene: .; v_gene: TRBV6-1; CDR3aa: ASSQATGMANTEAF
j_gene: TRBJ1-5; d_gene: TRBD1; v_gene: TRBV27; CDR3aa: ASSLRQGLSQPQH
j_gene: TRBJ2-2; d_gene: .; v_gene: TRBV5-6; CDR3aa: ASSFTGTGELF
j_gene: TRBJ2-3; d_gene: .; v_gene: TRBV7-8; CDR3aa: ASREGAADTQY
j_gene: TRBJ2-3; d_gene: .; v_gene: TRBV27; CDR3aa: ASSFLDATDTQY
j_gene: TRBJ2-3; d_gene: .; v_gene: TRBV27; CDR3aa: ASSHLSVASTTDTQY
j_gene: TRBJ1-5; d_gene: .; v_gene: TRBV6-5; CDR3aa: ASAGIGGNQPQH
j_gene: TRBJ2-5; d_gene: .; v_gene: TRBV7-8; CDR3aa: ASSLGHQETQY
j_gene: TRBJ2-5; d_gene: .; v_gene: TRBV10-3; CDR3aa: AISERKGETQY
j_gene: TRBJ2-7; d_gene: .; v_gene: TRBV28; CDR3aa: ASARGSSYEQY
j_gene: TRBJ1-6; d_gene: TRBD1; v_gene: TRBV16; CDR3aa: ASSQPGTGGNSPLH
j_gene: TRBJ1-2; d_gene: TRBD1; v_gene: TRBV28; CDR3aa: ASTDRAGTGTAGYT
j_gene: TRBJ1-5; d_gene: TRBD1; v_gene: TRBV7-9; CDR3aa: ASSSGTGIRNQPQH
j_gene: TRBJ1-2; d_gene: .; v_gene: TRBV5-1; CDR3aa: ASSLSTTYGYT
j_gene: TRBJ1-2; d_gene: .; v_gene: TRBV6-2/TRBV6-3; CDR3aa: ASSFNYGYT
j_gene: TRBJ2-5; d_gene: TRBD2; v_gene: TRBV4-2; CDR3aa: ASSLSGRDQETQY
j_gene: TRBJ1-1; d_gene: .; v_gene: TRBV10-3; CDR3aa: AIRGGQNTEAF
j_gene: TRBJ1-2; d_gene: .; v_gene: TRBV4-3; CDR3aa: ASSDNRDGYGYT
j_gene: TRBJ1-2; d_gene: TRBD1; v_gene: TRBV10-3; CDR3aa: AISEGGQFYGYT
j_gene: TRBJ1-1; d_gene: .; v_gene: TRBV6-5; CDR3aa: ASKRGANTEAF
j_gene: TRBJ2-7; d_gene: .; v_gene: TRBV5-6; CDR3aa: ASSLLQGWSYEQY